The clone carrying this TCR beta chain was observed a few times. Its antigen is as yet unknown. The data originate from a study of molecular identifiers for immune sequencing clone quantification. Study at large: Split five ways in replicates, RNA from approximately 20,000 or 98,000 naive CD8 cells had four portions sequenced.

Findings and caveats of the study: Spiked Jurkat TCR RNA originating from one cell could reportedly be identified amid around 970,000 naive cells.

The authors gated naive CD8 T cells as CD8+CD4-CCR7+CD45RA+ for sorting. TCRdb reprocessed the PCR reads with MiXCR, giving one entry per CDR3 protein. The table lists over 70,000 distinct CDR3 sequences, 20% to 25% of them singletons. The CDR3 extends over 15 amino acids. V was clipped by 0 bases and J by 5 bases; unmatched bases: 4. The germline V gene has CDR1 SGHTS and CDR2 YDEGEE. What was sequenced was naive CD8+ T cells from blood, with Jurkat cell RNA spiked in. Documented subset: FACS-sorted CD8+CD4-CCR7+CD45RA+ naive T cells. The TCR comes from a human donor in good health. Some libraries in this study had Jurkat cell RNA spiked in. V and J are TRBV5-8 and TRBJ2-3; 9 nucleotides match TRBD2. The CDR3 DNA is TGTGCCAGCAGCTTGGGCGGGAGGGCCATAGATACGCAGTATTTT. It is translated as CASSLGGRAIDTQYF.